This passage covers 18 T cell receptor beta chains from one sample sequenced in a study of T cells in narcolepsy listed by TCRdb under 2018. Library prep was done by the immunoSEQ multiplex PCR assay. What TCRdb holds here is the immuneACCESS table cut down to in-frame rearrangements. Part of the clones is not present; checked against another copy, under half of the missing clones reflect an unresolved V gene, and the others are unexplained. This sample has about 35,000 clones in its table, and about 85% of those were observed once. The ten largest account for 0.8% to 1.2% of the sample. Sample: memory (CD45RA-) CD4+ T cells from blood. Taken with the paper, the label for cell subset or site translates to: memory T cells sorted ex vivo from peripheral blood. The receptor set was obtained from a human donor in good health.

The chain combines TRBV5-1 with TRBJ2-5, with a tentative D call TRBD1 (5 bases). The V gene's germline CDR1 is SGHRS and CDR2 YFSETQ. This CDR3 is 14 amino acids long. V lost 4 bases and J 4 bases, leaving 14 bases between the germline ends. The CDR3 DNA is TGCGCCAGCAGCGCCCGGCAGGGCGGAGAGACCCAGTACTTC. The encoded protein is CASSARQGGETQYF.

In its sample, this clone is medium-sized. The V call is TRBV19, the J call TRBJ2-1, with D possibly being TRBD2 (5 bases). There are 15 residues in the CDR3. Germline V gene sequence: CDR1 LNHDA, CDR2 SQIVND (reference sequence). Trimming cost V 2 bases and J 2 bases, with 10 bases left between them. CDR3 sequence: CASSINGIPYNEQFF. CDR3 DNA sequence: TGTGCCAGTAGTATAAACGGGATCCCCTACAATGAGCAGTTCTTC.

The rearrangement uses TRBV28 and TRBJ1-2; D not resolved. Trimming removed 8 bases at V and 2 bases at J, with 12 bases between. Per germline, CDR1 MDHEN and CDR2 SYDVKM. This CDR3 contains 13 residues. The CDR3 sequence: CASGPQANYGYTF. The DNA of the CDR3 is TGTGCCAGCGGTCCTCAGGCGAACTATGGCTACACCTTC.

This clone was counted between two and nine times. The J gene is TRBJ2-3, the V gene TRBV2; D is unclear. This CDR3 region has 12 residues. Trimming shortened V by 7 bases and J by 4 bases, and 9 bases separated the two germline ends. Germline V gene data show CDR1 as SNHLY and CDR2 as FYNNEI. The CDR3 reads CASTLLPDTQYF. The CDR3 DNA sequence: TGTGCCAGCACCCTCCTCCCAGATACGCAGTATTTT.

The V gene is TRBV7-9, the J gene TRBJ2-1; the D is unclear. This CDR3 region has 13 residues. Trimming pared 5 bases from V and 14 bases from J, leaving 19 bases between. Germline CDR1 SEHNR, CDR2 FQNEAQ (reference sequence). CDR3 sequence reads: CASSPGDGSQEFF. CDR3 sequence (DNA): TGTGCCAGCAGCCCCGGTGATGGCAGTCAGGAGTTCTTC.

This clone was seen more than once but under ten times. V is TRBV11-2 and J is TRBJ1-1; tentative D call: TRBD1 (6 bases). The CDR3 contains 14 residues. V lost 6 bases to trimming and J lost 4 bases, with 15 bases between them. Germline assignment: CDR1 SGHAT and CDR2 FQNNGV. Here the CDR3 DNA reads TGTGCCAGCAGACCCGGGACAAGGCTCACTGAAGCTTTCTTT. Translation: CASRPGTRLTEAFF.

This clone has a handful of counts. The chain employs TRBV7-2 and TRBJ2-1; D is undetermined. This CDR3 is 14 amino acids long. Germline-derived CDR1 and CDR2 are SGHTA and FQGNSA. Trimming stripped 1 base from V and 6 bases from J, with 10 bases between. CDR3 in DNA: TGTGCCAGCAGCTTAGTCCCGAGTGCCAATGAGCAGTTCTTC. Encoded protein: CASSLVPSANEQFF.

The V and J genes are TRBV19 and TRBJ1-5; tentative D call: TRBD1 (5 bases). CDR1 LNHDA and CDR2 SQIVND come from the germline V gene (reference sequence). This CDR3 region has 14 residues. V lost 6 bases, J lost 7 bases, and 16 bases lay in between. The CDR3 DNA sequence: TGTGCCAGTAGGATCCGAGCAGGGAGCCAGCCCCAGCATTTT. It specifies CASRIRAGSQPQHF.

The V call is TRBV7-2, the J call TRBJ1-5; TRBD1 agrees at 7 bases. The length of the CDR3 is 15 residues. The germline V gene encodes CDR1 SGHTA and CDR2 FQGNSA. The V gene end was trimmed by 7 bases and the J gene end by 2 bases; junction bases not matched to a gene: 8. The CDR3 bases are TGTGCCAGCACCCGGGCCGGGACAGGCAATCAGCCCCAGCATTTT. It is translated as CASTRAGTGNQPQHF.

DNA for the CDR3: TGTGCCAGCAGCGACCTTAGCGGGTACCCCCGGGATACGCAGTATTTT. It specifies CASSDLSGYPRDTQYF. The gene calls are TRBV7-2 and TRBJ2-3, with 7 nucleotides matching TRBD2. Trimming took 5 bases from V and 6 from J; bases not matched to a gene: 14. From germline, CDR1 is SGHTA and CDR2 FQGNSA. The CDR3 spans 16 residues.

This clone was observed a few times. The genes are TRBV19 and TRBJ1-1, with 12 bases matching TRBD1. This CDR3 has 16 amino acids. J lost 5 bases, V lost 7 bases, and 11 bases had no gene match. Germline V gene lookup returns CDR1 LNHDA and CDR2 SQIVND (reference sequence). CDR3 sequence (DNA): TGTGCCAGTACCCCGGGACAGGGGGCGCGATCGACTGAAGCTTTCTTT. Translated: CASTPGQGARSTEAFF.

V gene TRBV7-2 combines with J gene TRBJ1-1; D remains ambiguous. This CDR3 region has 14 residues. In germline, CDR1 is SGHTA, CDR2 FQGNSA. Trimming stripped 0 bases from V and 6 bases from J, with 11 bases between. CDR3 in DNA: TGTGCCAGCAGCTTAGCGCTAGAGAGAGCTGAAGCTTTCTTT. This gives the protein CASSLALERAEAFF.

The gene calls are TRBV25-1 and TRBJ2-2; 7 nucleotides agree with TRBD2. CDR3 length: 17 amino acids. With V trimmed by 1 base and J by 2 bases, 7 bases remained unmatched. Germline V CDR1 and CDR2: MGHDK, SYGVNS. The CDR3 sequence: CASSEWVGGDNTGELFF. CDR3 DNA sequence: TGTGCCAGCAGTGAATGGGTGGGAGGGGATAACACCGGGGAGCTGTTTTTT. The variable domain in full, with the rest retrieved from reference TRBV25-1 and TRBJ2-2, is EADIYQTPRYLVIGTGKKITLECSQTMGHDKMYWYQQDPGMELHLIHYSYGVNSTEKGDLSSESTVSRIRTEHFPLTLESARPSHTSQYLCASSEWVGGDNTGELFFGEGSRLTVL.

J is TRBJ1-1 and V is TRBV4-2; D is perhaps TRBD1 (6 bases). The V end lost 4 bases, the J end lost 0 bases, and 21 bases lay between the germline ends. Germline values: CDR1 LGHNA, CDR2 YNFKEQ. The CDR3 covers 18 residues. CDR3: CASSPRDRRRPMNTEAFF. In DNA form, the CDR3 reads TGTGCCAGCAGCCCGAGAGACAGGAGGCGTCCCATGAACACTGAAGCTTTCTTT.

This chain connects TRBV7-2 to TRBJ2-5, with 9 bases aligning to TRBD1. The CDR3 is 14 amino acids. V was clipped by 5 bases and J by 13 bases; unmatched bases: 14. Germline V gives CDR1 SGHTA, CDR2 FQGNSA. The CDR3 nucleotides are TGTGCCAGCAGCCCTACCTCCAGACAGGGGGGTGGGTACTTC. Its translation is CASSPTSRQGGGYF. Using reference TRBV7-2 and TRBJ2-5 for the parts outside the CDR3, the full variable domain is GAGVSQSPSNKVTEKGKDVELRCDPISGHTALYWYRQSLGQGLEFLIYFQGNSAPDKSGLPSDRFSAERTGGSVSTLTIQRTQQEDSAVYLCASSPTSRQGGGYFGPGTRLLVL.

The chain has TRBV11-2 and TRBJ2-3; no definite D call. The V gene lost 1 base and the J gene lost 4 bases, with 12 bases spanning the gap. This CDR3 region has 15 residues. Looked up from germline, CDR1 is SGHAT and CDR2 is FQNNGV. CDR3 residues: CASSLVAGIPDTQYF. CDR3 nucleotides: TGTGCCAGCAGCTTAGTGGCCGGAATTCCAGATACGCAGTATTTT.

This clone was seen more than once but under ten times. V is TRBV11-2 and J is TRBJ2-2, with D perhaps TRBD1 (5 bases). The V gene's germline CDR1 is SGHAT and CDR2 FQNNGV. V lost 2 bases and J lost 5, with 6 bases in between. CDR3 size: 13 residues. The CDR3 sequence is CASSLKGTGELFF. CDR3 bases: TGTGCCAGCAGCTTAAAGGGGACCGGGGAGCTGTTTTTT.

The chain is built from TRBV7-2 and TRBJ2-2; D remains unclear. The CDR3 consists of 15 residues. The germline gives CDR1 SGHTA, CDR2 FQGNSA. The V end was cut by 3 bases, the J end by 3 bases, with 11 bases between. The CDR3 bases are TGTGCCAGCAGCTTTTATCGTCCGGACACCGGGGAGCTGTTTTTT. Amino acid sequence: CASSFYRPDTGELFF.